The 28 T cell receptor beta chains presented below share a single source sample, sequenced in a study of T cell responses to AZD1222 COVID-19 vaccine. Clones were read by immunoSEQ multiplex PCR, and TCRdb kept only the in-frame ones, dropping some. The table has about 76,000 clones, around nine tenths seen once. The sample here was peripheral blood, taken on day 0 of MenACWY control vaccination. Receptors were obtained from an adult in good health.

The CDR3: CASSEYPGRETQYF. CDR3 nucleotides: TGTGCCAGCAGTGAATATCCGGGACGAGAGACCCAGTACTTC. The chain employs TRBV6-1 and TRBJ2-5; D possibly matches TRBD1 or TRBD2 (5 bases each). Germline CDR1 MNHNS, CDR2 SASEGT. V shed 2 bases and J shed 4 bases, with 11 bases lying between them. The CDR3 length is 14 residues.

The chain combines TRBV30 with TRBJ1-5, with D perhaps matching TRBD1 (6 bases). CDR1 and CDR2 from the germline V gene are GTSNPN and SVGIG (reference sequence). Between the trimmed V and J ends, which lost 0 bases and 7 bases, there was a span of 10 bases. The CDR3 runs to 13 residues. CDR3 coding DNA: TGTGCCTGGAGTGTGGGACACGACCAGCCCCAGCATTTT. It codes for CAWSVGHDQPQHF.

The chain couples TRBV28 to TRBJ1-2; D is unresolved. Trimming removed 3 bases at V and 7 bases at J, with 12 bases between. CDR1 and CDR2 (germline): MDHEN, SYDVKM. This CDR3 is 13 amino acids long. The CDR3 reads CASSLGDKSGYTF. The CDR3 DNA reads TGTGCCAGCAGTTTGGGTGACAAGAGTGGCTACACCTTC.

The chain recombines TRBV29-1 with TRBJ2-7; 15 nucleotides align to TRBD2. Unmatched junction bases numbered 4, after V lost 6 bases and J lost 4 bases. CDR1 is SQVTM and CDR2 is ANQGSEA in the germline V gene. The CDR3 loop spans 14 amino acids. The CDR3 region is CSVGLAGGPYEQYF. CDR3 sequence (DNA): TGCAGCGTAGGACTAGCGGGAGGGCCTTACGAGCAGTACTTC.

CDR3 in amino acids: CASSYPTALNTEAFF. Here the CDR3 DNA reads TGTGCCAGCAGTTACCCAACTGCCTTGAACACTGAAGCTTTCTTT. The V call is TRBV6-2 or TRBV6-3, the J call TRBJ1-1; D gene unclear. The CDR3 consists of 15 residues. Germline CDR1 MNHEY, CDR2 SVGEGT. Deletions cut 2 bases from V and 0 bases from J, with 10 bases between.

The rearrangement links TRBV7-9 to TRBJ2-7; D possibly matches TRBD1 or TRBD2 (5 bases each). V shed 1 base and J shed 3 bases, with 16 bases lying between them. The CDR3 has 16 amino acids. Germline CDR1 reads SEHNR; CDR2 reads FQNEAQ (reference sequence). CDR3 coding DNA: TGTGCCAGCAGCTTAGTCGGGCAGGGACCGATCTACGAGCAGTACTTC. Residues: CASSLVGQGPIYEQYF.

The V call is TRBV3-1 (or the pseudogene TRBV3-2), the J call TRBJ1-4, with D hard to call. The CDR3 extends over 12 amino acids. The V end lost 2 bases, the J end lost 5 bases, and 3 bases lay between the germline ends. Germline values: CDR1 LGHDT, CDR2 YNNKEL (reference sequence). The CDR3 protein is CASSQRNEKLFF. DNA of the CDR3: TGTGCCAGCAGCCAAAGGAATGAAAAACTGTTTTTT.

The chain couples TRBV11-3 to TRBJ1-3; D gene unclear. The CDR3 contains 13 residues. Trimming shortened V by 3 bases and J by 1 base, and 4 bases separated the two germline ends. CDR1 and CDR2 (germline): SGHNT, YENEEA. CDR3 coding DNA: TGTGCCAGCAGCTTTAATTCTGGAAACACCATATATTTT. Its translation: CASSFNSGNTIYF.

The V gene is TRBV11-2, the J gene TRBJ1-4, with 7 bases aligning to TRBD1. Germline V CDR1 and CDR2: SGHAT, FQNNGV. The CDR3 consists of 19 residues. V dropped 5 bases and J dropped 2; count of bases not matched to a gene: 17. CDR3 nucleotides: TGTGCCAGCAGCCCCTTAGCATCCCCGACAGGGTATACTAATGAAAAACTGTTTTTT. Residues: CASSPLASPTGYTNEKLFF.

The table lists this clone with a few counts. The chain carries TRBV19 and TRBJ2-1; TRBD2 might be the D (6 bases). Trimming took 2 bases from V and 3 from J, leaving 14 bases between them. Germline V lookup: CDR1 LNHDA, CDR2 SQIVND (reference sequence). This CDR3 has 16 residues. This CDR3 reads CASSIPRGSSYNEQFF. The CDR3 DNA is TGTGCCAGTAGTATACCTCGGGGGTCCAGCTACAATGAGCAGTTCTTC.

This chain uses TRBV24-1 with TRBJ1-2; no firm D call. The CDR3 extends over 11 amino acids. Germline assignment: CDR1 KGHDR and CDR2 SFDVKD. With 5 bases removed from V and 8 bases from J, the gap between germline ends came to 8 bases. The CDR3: CATSGGHGYTF. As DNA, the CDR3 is TGTGCCACCAGTGGAGGTCACGGCTACACCTTC.

CDR3 nucleotide sequence: TGTGCCAGCAGCACCTCCGGGACGGGTAATGAAAAACTGTTTTTT. Protein sequence: CASSTSGTGNEKLFF. The chain uses TRBV7-7 and TRBJ1-4, with D tentatively TRBD1 (5 bases). The CDR3 runs 15 residues. Germline V CDR1 and CDR2: SSHAT, FNYEAQ (reference sequence). Trimming took 5 bases from V and 4 from J, leaving 14 bases between them. The whole variable domain, remainder taken from reference TRBV7-7 and TRBJ1-4, is GAGVSQSPRYKVTKRGQDVTLRCDPISSHATLYWYQQALGQGPEFLTYFNYEAQPDKSGLPSDRFSAERPEGSISTLTIQRTEQRDSAMYRCASSTSGTGNEKLFFGSGTQLSVL.

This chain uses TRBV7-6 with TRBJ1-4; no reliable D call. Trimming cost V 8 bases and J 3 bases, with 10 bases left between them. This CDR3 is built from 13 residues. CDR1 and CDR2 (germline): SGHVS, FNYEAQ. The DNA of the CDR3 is TGTGCCAGCGGATCCCTGGCTAATGAAAAACTGTTTTTT. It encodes CASGSLANEKLFF.

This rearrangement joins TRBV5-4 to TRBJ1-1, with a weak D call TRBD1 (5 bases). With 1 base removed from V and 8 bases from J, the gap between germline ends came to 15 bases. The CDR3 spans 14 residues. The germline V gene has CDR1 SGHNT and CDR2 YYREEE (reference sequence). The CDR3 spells CASSLLPLEGEAFF. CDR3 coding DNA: TGTGCCAGCAGCTTGCTACCCTTGGAGGGGGAAGCTTTCTTT.

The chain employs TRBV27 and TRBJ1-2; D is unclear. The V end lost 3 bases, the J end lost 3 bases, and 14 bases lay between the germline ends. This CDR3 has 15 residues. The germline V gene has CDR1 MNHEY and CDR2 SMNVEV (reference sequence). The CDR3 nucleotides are TGTGCCAGCAGTTTCCGGGTGGGAGGGCACTATGGCTACACCTTC. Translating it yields CASSFRVGGHYGYTF.

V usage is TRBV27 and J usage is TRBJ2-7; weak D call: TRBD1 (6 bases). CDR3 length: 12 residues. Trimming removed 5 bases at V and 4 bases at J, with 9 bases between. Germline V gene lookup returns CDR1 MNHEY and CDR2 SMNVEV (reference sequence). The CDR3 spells CASSLDSYEQYF. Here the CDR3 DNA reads TGTGCCAGCAGTCTGGACAGTTACGAGCAGTACTTC.

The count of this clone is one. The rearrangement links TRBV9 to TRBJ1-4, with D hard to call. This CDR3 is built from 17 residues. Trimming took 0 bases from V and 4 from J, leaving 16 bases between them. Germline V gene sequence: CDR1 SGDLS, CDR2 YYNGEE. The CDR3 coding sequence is TGTGCCAGCAGCGTAGGAATCCGAGGACCTATTAATGAAAAACTGTTTTTT. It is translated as CASSVGIRGPINEKLFF.

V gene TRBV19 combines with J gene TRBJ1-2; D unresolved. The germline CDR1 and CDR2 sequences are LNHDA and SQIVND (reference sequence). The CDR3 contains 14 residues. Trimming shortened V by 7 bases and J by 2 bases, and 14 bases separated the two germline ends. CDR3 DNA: TGTGCCAGTAACCCCCGGGAGAAAAACTATGGCTACACCTTC. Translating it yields CASNPREKNYGYTF.

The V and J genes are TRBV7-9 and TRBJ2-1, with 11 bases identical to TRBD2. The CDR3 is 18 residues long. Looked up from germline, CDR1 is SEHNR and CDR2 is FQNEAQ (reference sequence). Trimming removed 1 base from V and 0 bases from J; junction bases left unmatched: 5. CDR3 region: CASSLGSGRANSYNEQFF. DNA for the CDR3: TGTGCCAGCAGCTTAGGTAGCGGGAGGGCCAACTCCTACAATGAGCAGTTCTTC. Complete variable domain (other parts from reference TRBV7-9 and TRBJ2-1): DTGVSQNPRHKITKRGQNVTFRCDPISEHNRLYWYRQTLGQGPEFLTYFQNEAQLEKSRLLSDRFSAERPKGSFSTLEIQRTEQGDSAMYLCASSLGSGRANSYNEQFFGPGTRLTVL.

The CDR3 here is CSVVTSGSTDTQYF. DNA of the CDR3: TGCAGCGTTGTTACTAGCGGGAGCACAGATACGCAGTATTTT. The chain carries TRBV29-1 and TRBJ2-3; 9 positions agree with TRBD2. Germline-derived CDR1 and CDR2 are SQVTM and ANQGSEA. V shed 4 bases and J 0 bases; nucleotides not matched to a gene: 2. CDR3 length: 14 amino acids.

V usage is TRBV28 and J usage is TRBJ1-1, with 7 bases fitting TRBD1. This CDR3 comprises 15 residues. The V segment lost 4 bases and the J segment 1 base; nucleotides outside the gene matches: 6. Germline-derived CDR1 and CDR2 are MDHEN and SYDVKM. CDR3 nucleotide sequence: TGTGCCAGCAGTTCCCGGACAGGTCGGAACACTGAAGCTTTCTTT. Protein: CASSSRTGRNTEAFF.

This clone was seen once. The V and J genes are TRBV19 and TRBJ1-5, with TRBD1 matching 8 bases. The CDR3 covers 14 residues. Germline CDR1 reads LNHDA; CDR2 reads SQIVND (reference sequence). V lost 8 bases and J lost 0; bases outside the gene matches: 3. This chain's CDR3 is CASWTGYSNQPQHF. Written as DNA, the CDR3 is TGTGCCAGTTGGACAGGGTATAGCAATCAGCCCCAGCATTTT.

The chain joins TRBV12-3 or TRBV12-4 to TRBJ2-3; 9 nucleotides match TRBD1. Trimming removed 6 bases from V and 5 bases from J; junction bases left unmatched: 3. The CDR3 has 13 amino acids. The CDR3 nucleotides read TGTGCCAGCAGGACAGGGGGGGGAGATACGCAGTATTTT. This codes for CASRTGGGDTQYF.

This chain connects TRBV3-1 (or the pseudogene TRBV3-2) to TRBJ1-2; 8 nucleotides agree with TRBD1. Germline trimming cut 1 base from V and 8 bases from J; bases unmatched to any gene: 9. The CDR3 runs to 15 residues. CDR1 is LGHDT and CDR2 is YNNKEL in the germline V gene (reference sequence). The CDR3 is CASSQADRGGSGYTF. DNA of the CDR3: TGTGCCAGCAGCCAAGCAGACAGGGGTGGAAGCGGCTACACCTTC.

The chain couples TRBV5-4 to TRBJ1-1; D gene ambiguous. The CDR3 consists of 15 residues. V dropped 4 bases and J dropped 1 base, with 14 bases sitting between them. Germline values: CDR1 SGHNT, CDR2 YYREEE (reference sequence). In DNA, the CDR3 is TGTGCCAGCAGCAAGAATTTACTTTCGAACACTGAAGCTTTCTTT. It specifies CASSKNLLSNTEAFF. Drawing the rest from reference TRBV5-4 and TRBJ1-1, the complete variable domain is ETGVTQSPTHLIKTRGQQVTLRCSSQSGHNTVSWYQQALGQGPQFIFQYYREEENGRGNFPPRFSGLQFPNYSSELNVNALELDDSALYLCASSKNLLSNTEAFFGQGTRLTVV.

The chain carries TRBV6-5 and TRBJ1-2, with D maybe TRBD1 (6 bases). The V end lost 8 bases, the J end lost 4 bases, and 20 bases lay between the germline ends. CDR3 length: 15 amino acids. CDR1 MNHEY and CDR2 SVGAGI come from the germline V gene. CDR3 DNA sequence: TGTGCCAGCTGGGGGCAGCAACTTATCTCCTATGGCTACACCTTC. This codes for CASWGQQLISYGYTF.

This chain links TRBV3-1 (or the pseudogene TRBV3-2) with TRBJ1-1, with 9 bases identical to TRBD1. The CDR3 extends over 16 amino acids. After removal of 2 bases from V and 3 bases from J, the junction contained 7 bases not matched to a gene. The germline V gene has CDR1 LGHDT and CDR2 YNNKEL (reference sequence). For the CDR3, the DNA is TGTGCCAGCAGCCAATGGGGACAGGGAGGCGACACTGAAGCTTTCTTT. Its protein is CASSQWGQGGDTEAFF.

The CDR3 protein is CAWSPGTQYNEQFF. The CDR3 coding sequence is TGTGCCTGGAGTCCCGGGACTCAATACAATGAGCAGTTCTTC. V and J are TRBV30 and TRBJ2-1; maybe TRBD2 (6 bases). There are 14 residues in the CDR3. Per the germline V gene, CDR1 is GTSNPN and CDR2 is SVGIG (reference sequence). V lost 2 bases, J lost 4 bases, and 12 bases lay in between.